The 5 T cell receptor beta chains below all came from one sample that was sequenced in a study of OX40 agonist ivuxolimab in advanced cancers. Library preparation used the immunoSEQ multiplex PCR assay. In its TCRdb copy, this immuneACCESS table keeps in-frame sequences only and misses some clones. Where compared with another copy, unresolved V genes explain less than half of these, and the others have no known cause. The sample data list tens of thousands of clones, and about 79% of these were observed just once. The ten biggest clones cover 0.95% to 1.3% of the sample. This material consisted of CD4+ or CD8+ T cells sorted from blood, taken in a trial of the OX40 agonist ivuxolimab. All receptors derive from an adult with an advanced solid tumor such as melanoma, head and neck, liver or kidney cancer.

CDR3 nucleotide sequence: TGTGCCAGCAGCTCCACCCCCGTACAGGGGACGGGAACCGGGGAGCTGTTTTTT. Encoded protein: CASSSTPVQGTGTGELFF. The V and J genes are TRBV7-9 and TRBJ2-2; TRBD1 matches 7 bases. This CDR3 has 18 amino acids. The trim removed 4 bases at V and 5 bases at J, leaving 16 bases unmatched. Looked up from germline, CDR1 is SEHNR and CDR2 is FQNEAQ (reference sequence).

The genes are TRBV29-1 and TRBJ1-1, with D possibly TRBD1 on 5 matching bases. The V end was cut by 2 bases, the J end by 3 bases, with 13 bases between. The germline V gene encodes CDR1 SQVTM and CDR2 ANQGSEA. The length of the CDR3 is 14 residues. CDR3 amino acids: CSVERGAVYTEAFF. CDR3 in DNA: TGCAGCGTTGAACGAGGGGCGGTGTACACTGAAGCTTTCTTT.

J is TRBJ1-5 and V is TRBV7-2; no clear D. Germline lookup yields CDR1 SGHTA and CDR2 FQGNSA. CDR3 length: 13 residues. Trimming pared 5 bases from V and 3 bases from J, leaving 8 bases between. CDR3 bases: TGTGCCAGCAGCCCACGGTACAATCAGCCCCAGCATTTT. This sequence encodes CASSPRYNQPQHF.

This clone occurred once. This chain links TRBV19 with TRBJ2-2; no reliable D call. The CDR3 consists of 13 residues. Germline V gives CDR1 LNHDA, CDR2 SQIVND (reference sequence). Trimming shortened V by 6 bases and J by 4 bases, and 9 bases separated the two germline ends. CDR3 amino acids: CASSRIVTGELFF. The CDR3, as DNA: TGTGCCAGTAGCCGGATTGTCACCGGGGAGCTGTTTTTT.

The CDR3 DNA follows: TGCGCCAGCAGCCAAGAAGCTGGGCCCTATGGCTACACCTTC. Translation: CASSQEAGPYGYTF. The chain uses TRBV4-1 and TRBJ1-2; the D is unclear. V lost 0 bases, J lost 4 bases, and 9 bases lay in between. The CDR3 loop spans 14 amino acids. Looked up from germline, CDR1 is MGHRA and CDR2 is YSYEKL.